This T cell receptor beta chain is drawn from a study of blood T cell repertoires in COVID-19. The CDR3 has 14 residues. Germline V lookup: CDR1 ENHRY, CDR2 SYGVKD. Trimming stripped 3 bases from V and 2 bases from J, with 11 bases between. Clones were read by immunoSEQ multiplex PCR, and TCRdb kept only the in-frame ones, dropping some. Of approximately 220,000 clones listed, almost 90% are singletons. This clone has a handful of counts. The V call is TRBV10-3, the J call TRBJ2-7, with a weak D call TRBD1 (6 bases). The origin of this receptor is a man aged 30-40 years who had been exposed to COVID-19. Sequenced: PBMCs or T cells enriched from blood (not recorded which). The CDR3 DNA sequence: TGTGCCATCAGTGACTACAGGGACCCCTACGAGCAGTACTTC. Encoded protein: CAISDYRDPYEQYF.